This T cell receptor (beta chain) is drawn from a study of control samples from healthy donors and cancer patients. Generated by immunoSEQ multiplex PCR, the TCRdb table keeps only in-frame clones and is missing some. The profile shows about 22,000 clones, roughly 80% of them singletons. Per the germline V gene, CDR1 is MDHEN and CDR2 is SYDVKM. The CDR3 spans 15 residues. Between the trimmed V and J ends, which lost 8 bases and 6 bases, there was a span of 23 bases. This receptor was obtained from a man in his sixties with head and neck cancer. The specimen was PBMCs. V gene TRBV28 combines with J gene TRBJ2-7; possibly TRBD1 for D (7 bases). In DNA, the CDR3 is TGTGCCAGCGCTATGTGGCAGGGGGGTAGTAGCGAGCAGTACTTC. Protein: CASAMWQGGSSEQYF. Together with reference TRBV28 and TRBJ2-7, the CDR3 gives the full variable domain: DVKVTQSSRYLVKRTGEKVFLECVQDMDHENMFWYRQDPGLGLRLIYFSYDVKMKEKGDIPEGYSVSREKKERFSLILESASTNQTSMYLCASAMWQGGSSEQYFGPGTRLTVT.